This TCR beta chain was identified in a study of T-cell reconstitution after alpha-beta-depleted transplantation in children. As regards this clonotype: Its antigen remains unknown.

The V and J ends lost 0 bases and 6 bases respectively, with 18 bases between them. This CDR3 comprises 15 residues. CDR1 and CDR2 from the germline V gene are DFQATT and SNEGSKA (reference sequence). Unique molecular identifiers were incorporated when the TCRbeta library was constructed. MiXCR, run by TCRdb on the PCR reads, gives a single entry per CDR3 protein. This repertoire shows approximately 500,000 distinct CDR3 sequences, 27% found once; its top ten account for 30% to 45%. Study-wide results and caveats: Newly produced T cells mostly provided counts and TCRbeta diversity after one year, as hyperexpanded clones declined.

The material sequenced was PBMCs, taken before TCRalphabeta/CD19-depleted stem cell transplant. This TCR came from a boy less than two years old with Wiskott-Aldrich syndrome, due to receive a stem cell transplant. This sequence joins TRBV20-1 and TRBJ2-7; D perhaps matches TRBD2 (6 bases). The CDR3 coding sequence is TGCAGTGCTAGAGATGCCTACGGGGGTGGGAGCGAGCAGTACTTC. Its translation is CSARDAYGGGSEQYF.